This TCR beta chain was obtained from a study of T cells expressing NK-cell markers (dated by TCRdb to the early 2020s). In terms of the full investigation: TCR beta-chain repertoires were profiled in sorted CD3+CD56+NKG2C+, CD3+CD56+NKG2C- and CD3+CD56-NKG2C+ T-cell subsets from several donors. The eight sequenced donors were randomly selected healthy volunteers, three men and five women. The libraries were sequenced on Illumina HiSeq 2000/2500, MiSeq or NextSeq, producing 2 x 150 bp reads. Of the eight sequenced donors, seven were found to be HCMV-seropositive and one was found to be HCMV-seronegative. Here is what the overall study found, with its caveats: Those dominant clonotypes were again the most abundant among CD3+CD56-NKG2C+ cells in a handful of donors, at about 25-65%. In several donors, the dominant CD3+CD56+NKG2C+ clonotypes ranked among the top 10 CD8+ clonotypes, making up roughly 1.0-7.0% of CD8+ T cells. It remained unclear whether the expanded NKG2C-expressing T cell clones were specific for HCMV antigens.

To determine HCMV serostatus, a commercial ELISA kit was used to detect HCMV-specific IgG in serum. Peripheral blood mononuclear cells were isolated from blood by Ficoll density gradient centrifugation. The run used an Illumina HiSeq 2000. The TCR beta cDNA libraries were made using 5'RACE template switching, a step that added both a universal primer site and unique molecular identifiers. cDNA synthesis was primed from the TCR beta constant segment, followed by two successive PCR amplification steps. On the study's bioinformatics: Reads were demultiplexed and grouped by UMI with MIGEC, and clonotypes were assembled and quantified with MiTCR. To remove erroneous sequences, TCR cDNA sequences were retained only when supported by two or more reads. The tcR package was used for downstream repertoire analysis, and clonotypes were matched across fractions by CDR3 nucleotide sequence plus V segment. VDJmatch was used to annotate antigen specificity against VDJdb, with one amino acid substitution allowed in CDR3. TCRdb reprocessed the reads, reporting each CDR3 protein sequence once and no DNA. The V and J calls reflect TCRdb's pipeline rather than the authors' work. This specimen's table enumerates 140,000 or so distinct CDR3 sequences. 12% of the sample is taken by the ten largest.

CDR1 and CDR2 are drawn from the germline V gene: SNHLY, FYNNEI. The CDR3 has 14 amino acids, counting the end cysteine and phenylalanine. This entry has no DNA. Comment on this clonotype: The clone's antigen remains unknown.

The sequencing input was blood T cells: a sorted CD56 or NKG2C T cell subset, CD4+ or CD8+ T cells, or bulk PBMC T cells (not recorded which). The chain couples TRBV2 to TRBJ2-1; as DNA is missing, the TRBD1 call by TCRdb cannot be tested. This TCR was sampled from a man aged 18-30 years in good health. Donor details come from another sample of the same person, matched by shared clones. This receptor has the CDR3 CASSGQGRLNEQFF.